Each of the 26 T cell receptor beta chains below was sequenced from the same sample in a study of blood T cell repertoires in COVID-19. Sequencing was performed with immunoSEQ multiplex PCR; in TCRdb, only in-frame clones are kept and a portion is missing. Among some 120,000 clones, about 91% were seen once, and the ten largest hold 0.75% to 0.9%. Source material: peripheral blood. Every receptor here comes from a woman aged 50 to 60 with active or convalescent COVID-19.

The rearrangement links TRBV3-1 (or the pseudogene TRBV3-2) to TRBJ2-7, with 12 nucleotides matching TRBD2. After removal of 3 bases from V and 6 bases from J, the junction contained 3 bases not matched to a gene. Germline V CDR1 and CDR2: LGHDT, YNNKEL (reference sequence). CDR3 size: 14 residues. CDR3 protein: CASSHGLAGFEQYF. Written as DNA, the CDR3 is TGTGCCAGCAGCCACGGACTAGCGGGATTCGAGCAGTACTTC.

The V and J genes are TRBV27 and TRBJ2-5, with TRBD1 matching over 8 bases. With 2 bases clipped from V and 1 base from J, the junction kept 3 bases outside the gene matches. This CDR3 contains 15 residues. Germline V lookup: CDR1 MNHEY, CDR2 SMNVEV (reference sequence). The CDR3 sequence: CASSLIGTGQETQYF. The CDR3 DNA reads as TGTGCCAGCAGTTTAATCGGGACAGGCCAAGAGACCCAGTACTTC.

The gene calls are TRBV9 and TRBJ2-6; TRBD1 might be the D (6 bases). The V gene's germline CDR1 is SGDLS and CDR2 YYNGEE. V was trimmed by 0 bases and J by 1 base, leaving 8 bases between them. The length of the CDR3 is 16 residues. Here the CDR3 reads CASSVDGQSGANVLTF. CDR3 DNA sequence: TGTGCCAGCAGCGTAGATGGACAGTCTGGGGCCAACGTCCTGACTTTC.

CDR3 residues: CATSDPGTANEKLFF. The CDR3 DNA follows: TGTGCCACCAGTGACCCTGGGACAGCCAATGAAAAACTGTTTTTT. J is TRBJ1-4 and V is TRBV24-1; 7 bases fit TRBD1. Losses at the gene ends were 4 bases for V and 5 bases for J; bases not matched to a gene: 6. Germline-derived CDR1 and CDR2 are KGHDR and SFDVKD. This CDR3 has 15 residues.

The J gene is TRBJ1-5, the V gene TRBV7-9; D unresolved. From germline, CDR1 is SEHNR and CDR2 FQNEAQ (reference sequence). V lost 1 base, J lost 8 bases, and 6 bases lay in between. The CDR3 has 12 amino acids. The chain's CDR3 is CASSLGDKPQHF. DNA of the CDR3: TGTGCCAGCAGCTTAGGAGATAAGCCCCAGCATTTT.

The gene calls are TRBV18 and TRBJ2-1; 8 bases line up with TRBD2. Germline V gene data show CDR1 as KGHSH and CDR2 as LQKENI. This CDR3 comprises 14 residues. The V segment lost 3 bases and the J segment 7 bases; nucleotides outside the gene matches: 5. CDR3 loop: CASSPFTGGNEQFF. CDR3 sequence (DNA): TGTGCCAGCTCACCCTTCACGGGAGGGAATGAGCAGTTCTTC.

This clone has just one count. V gene TRBV11-2 combines with J gene TRBJ2-2; TRBD2 matches at 7 bases. The CDR3 runs 16 residues. Looked up from germline, CDR1 is SGHAT and CDR2 is FQNNGV. V shed 1 base and J 4 bases; nucleotides not matched to a gene: 6. CDR3: CASSLGLALGTGELFF. DNA of the CDR3: TGTGCCAGCAGCTTAGGACTAGCCTTGGGCACCGGGGAGCTGTTTTTT.

J is TRBJ1-5 and V is TRBV16; no firm D call. The ends were cut back, 5 bases at V and 4 bases at J, with 9 bases in the middle. This CDR3 comprises 13 residues. Germline lookup yields CDR1 KGHSY and CDR2 FQNENV. CDR3 DNA sequence: TGTGCCAGCAGCAAGGGAGCAAATCAGCCCCAGCATTTT. Its protein product is CASSKGANQPQHF.

The chain links TRBV25-1 to TRBJ2-7; TRBD2 agrees at 7 bases. Germline V gives CDR1 MGHDK, CDR2 SYGVNS. This CDR3 is 14 amino acids long. The ends lost 6 bases at V and 3 bases at J; junction bases unmatched: 8. In nucleotides, the CDR3 is TGTGCCAGCAGGGGGGGGACTCAAGGCTACGAGCAGTACTTC. Its translation is CASRGGTQGYEQYF.

The rearrangement uses TRBV12-3 or TRBV12-4 and TRBJ2-5, with D unresolved. This CDR3 comprises 11 residues. Between the trimmed V and J ends, which lost 5 bases and 4 bases, there was a span of 5 bases. The CDR3, as DNA: TGTGCCAGCAGTCCCCTAGAGACCCAGTACTTC. This sequence encodes CASSPLETQYF.

V usage is TRBV19 and J usage is TRBJ2-1; 7 bases match TRBD1. The germline V gene encodes CDR1 LNHDA and CDR2 SQIVND (reference sequence). V lost 0 bases to trimming and J lost 2 bases; unmatched junction nucleotides: 4. The CDR3 loop spans 16 amino acids. CDR3 loop: CASSIDQGVTYNEQFF. The CDR3 DNA reads TGTGCCAGTAGTATAGATCAGGGGGTTACCTACAATGAGCAGTTCTTC.

The chain couples TRBV28 to TRBJ2-7, with 7 bases lining up with TRBD1. The CDR3 totals 12 residues. V lost 6 bases and J lost 6; bases outside the gene matches: 5. Germline V gene sequence: CDR1 MDHEN, CDR2 SYDVKM. As DNA, the CDR3 is TGTGCCAGCAGCAAAACAGGGGTCGAGCAGTACTTC. It translates to CASSKTGVEQYF.

The chain recombines TRBV12-3 or TRBV12-4 with TRBJ1-1, with no clear D. The CDR3 contains 13 residues. Between the trimmed V and J ends, which lost 4 bases and 5 bases, there was a span of 11 bases. The CDR3 reads CASSWGGGTEAFF. The CDR3 bases are TGTGCCAGCAGTTGGGGAGGAGGTACTGAAGCTTTCTTT.

This clone showed up just once. The chain joins TRBV6-5 to TRBJ2-5, with D perhaps matching TRBD2 (5 bases). CDR3 length equals 14 residues. The germline gives CDR1 MNHEY, CDR2 SVGAGI. The V and J ends lost 2 bases and 2 bases respectively, with 9 bases between them. The CDR3: CASSYRRPQETQYF. DNA of the CDR3: TGTGCCAGCAGTTACCGGAGGCCGCAAGAGACCCAGTACTTC.

The chain links TRBV10-3 to TRBJ1-5, with no clear D. The CDR3 is 14 amino acids. CDR1 ENHRY and CDR2 SYGVKD come from the germline V gene. V was shortened by 4 bases and J by 7 bases, with 14 bases between the two germline ends. This chain's CDR3 is CAISVDGGKQPQHF. In DNA, the CDR3 is TGTGCCATCAGTGTAGACGGAGGGAAACAGCCCCAGCATTTT.

V usage is TRBV6-5 and J usage is TRBJ1-1; no definite D call. Trimming took off 0 bases at V and 4 bases at J, with 9 bases between the two ends. Germline V gene lookup returns CDR1 MNHEY and CDR2 SVGAGI. The CDR3 loop spans 14 amino acids. CDR3 loop: CASSYSGVGTEAFF. Here the CDR3 DNA reads TGTGCCAGCAGTTACTCCGGGGTAGGCACTGAAGCTTTCTTT.

V is TRBV2 and J is TRBJ2-1, with 9 bases aligning to TRBD2. Trimming at V came to 4 bases and at J to 7 bases, leaving 5 bases not matched to a gene. Germline loops: CDR1 SNHLY, CDR2 FYNNEI. CDR3 length equals 14 residues. CDR3 sequence: CASSGSSGTNEQFF. CDR3 DNA sequence: TGTGCCAGCAGTGGATCTAGCGGGACGAATGAGCAGTTCTTC.

This rearrangement joins TRBV30 to TRBJ2-5; TRBD1 matches at 7 bases. The CDR3 totals 12 residues. The junction had 4 bases not matched to a gene; V was cut back by 4 bases and J by 5 bases. Germline V gene data show CDR1 as GTSNPN and CDR2 as SVGIG (reference sequence). This CDR3 is CAWTTQGETQYF. The DNA of the CDR3 is TGTGCCTGGACGACACAGGGGGAGACCCAGTACTTC.

V and J are TRBV28 and TRBJ2-7, with 11 bases lining up with TRBD2. This CDR3 contains 16 residues. Trimming removed 3 bases from V and 3 bases from J; junction bases left unmatched: 7. Germline CDR1 reads MDHEN; CDR2 reads SYDVKM. As DNA, the CDR3 is TGTGCCAGCAGTTTTTTGGGGACTAGCGGATACTACGAGCAGTACTTC. It specifies CASSFLGTSGYYEQYF.

The V call is TRBV11-1, the J call TRBJ2-1; 8 bases line up with TRBD2. With V trimmed by 1 base and J by 4 bases, 3 bases remained unmatched. The CDR3 is made up of 15 amino acids. Germline V gives CDR1 SGHAT, CDR2 FQDESV (reference sequence). CDR3 bases: TGTGCCAGCAGCTTAGGTAGCGGGGAGTACAATGAGCAGTTCTTC. Translating gives CASSLGSGEYNEQFF.

The chain couples TRBV19 to TRBJ1-5; TRBD1 matches at 8 bases. J lost 4 bases, V lost 7 bases, and 6 bases had no gene match. Germline V lookup: CDR1 LNHDA, CDR2 SQIVND (reference sequence). The CDR3 runs to 14 residues. The CDR3 nucleotides are TGTGCCAGTACCGCGACAGGGGCTAATCAGCCCCAGCATTTT. As protein: CASTATGANQPQHF.

V is TRBV5-1 and J is TRBJ2-5, with a possible D match to TRBD1 (5 bases). Trimming cost V 4 bases and J 1 base, with 14 bases left between them. Germline V gives CDR1 SGHRS, CDR2 YFSETQ. The CDR3 is 15 residues long. The CDR3 here is CASSPAQGRQETQYF. CDR3 nucleotides: TGCGCCAGCAGCCCGGCCCAGGGCCGCCAAGAGACCCAGTACTTC.

The chain is built from TRBV18 and TRBJ1-3, with a tentative D call TRBD1 (6 bases). CDR1 and CDR2 from the germline V gene are KGHSH and LQKENI. V was cut by 5 bases and J by 0 bases, with 20 bases left in between. The CDR3 length is 18 residues. For the CDR3, the DNA is TGTGCCAGCTCATCCAAACCGGGGACACCGATCTCTGGAAACACCATATATTTT. As protein: CASSSKPGTPISGNTIYF.

V gene TRBV5-5 combines with J gene TRBJ2-7; D possibly corresponds to TRBD1 (6 bases). The CDR3 runs to 14 residues. CDR1 SGHKS and CDR2 YYEKEE come from the germline V gene (reference sequence). Trimming removed 4 bases at V and 3 bases at J, with 14 bases between. The DNA of the CDR3 is TGTGCCAGCAGCACAGGACAGAATATCTACGAGCAGTACTTC. Amino acids: CASSTGQNIYEQYF.

This chain uses TRBV6-5 with TRBJ2-2; TRBD1 agrees at 7 bases. V was pared by 8 bases and J by 3 bases, with 6 bases of the junction left unmatched. CDR1 and CDR2 (germline): MNHEY, SVGAGI. The CDR3 consists of 14 residues. As DNA, the CDR3 is TGTGCCAGCCGCGCACAGGGGTACACCGGGGAGCTGTTTTTT. Its translation: CASRAQGYTGELFF.

The sample holds one count of this clone. The J gene is TRBJ1-5, the V gene TRBV6-5; D is perhaps TRBD1 (5 bases). Germline CDR1 is MNHEY and CDR2 is SVGAGI. The V and J ends lost 10 bases and 6 bases respectively, with 22 bases between them. The CDR3 totals 15 residues. CDR3 protein: CATRRWGAGSQPQHF. CDR3 nucleotide sequence: TGTGCCACCCGTCGGTGGGGCGCGGGATCTCAGCCCCAGCATTTT.